The sequence of this T cell receptor (beta chain) was determined in a study of cytotoxic CD8 clonotypes in ibrutinib-treated CLL. Study-level information: Investigators reported approximately 25 partial and 2 complete responses; after median roughly 65 months, 14 patients remained remitted and 12 progressed. Findings and limits, study-wide: Baseline values of clonality outstripped age-matched healthy donors and followed circulating CD8+ T-cell counts. Sampling times (in sustained-remission versus progressing patients) were not the same. The public clonotypes identified were infrequent and showed contraction or stability on treatment.

CDR1 and CDR2 (germline): SGHVS, FQNEAQ. The germline V and J ends were trimmed by 5 bases and 6 bases, with 26 bases remaining between them. The CDR3 loop spans 17 amino acids. This clone was recorded once. Its specificity is not known. Sequencing was performed with immunoSEQ multiplex PCR; in TCRdb, only in-frame clones are kept and a portion is missing. The sample lists about 70,000 clones; over 75% were seen once. The material was PBMCs, obtained after 12 months of ibrutinib treatment. The chain is built from TRBV7-8 and TRBJ2-7; perhaps D is TRBD1 or TRBD2 (5 bases each). The sequence came from a human donor with chronic lymphocytic leukemia. The CDR3 DNA reads TGTGCCAGCAGCCCTCCTTTGAGGGGCCCTTTATCTCGCGAGCAGTACTTC. Translating it yields CASSPPLRGPLSREQYF.